The rows below give T cell receptor beta chains drawn from one sample of a study of human T cells and chemical hapten exposure. TCRdb reanalysed the RACE reads using MiXCR and keeps one entry per CDR3 protein. The table shows fewer than 130,000 distinct CDR3 sequences, with 11% occurring only once. The sample here was whole blood, taken in connection with sensitization to the hapten diphenylcyclopropenone (DPC). Every receptor here comes from a woman between 40 and 50 years old with alopecia areata. Some clones in this sample may be carry-over from other donors' samples. Both conserved end residues are part of each CDR3. A D gene is named only where the DNA matches it firmly. Clone size is stated in some rows and not others, as once, few, many or a class when expanded.

abundance,j_gene,v_gene,d_gene,CDR3nt,CDR3aa
few,TRBJ1-3,TRBV9,NA,TGTGCCAGCAGCTTGGTGGGAGACTCTGGAAACACCATATATTTT,CASSLVGDSGNTIYF
few,TRBJ2-5,TRBV7-2,TRBD2,TGTGCCAGCAGCTTGTCTAGCGGCCAAGAGACCCAGTACTTC,CASSLSSGQETQYF
many,TRBJ1-3,TRBV7-2,NA,TGTGCCAGCCTATCTGGAAACACCATATATTTT,CASLSGNTIYF
many,TRBJ1-5,TRBV4-3,NA,TGCGCCAGCAGCCTCCGAGCGGGGGCTCAGCCCCAGCATTTT,CASSLRAGAQPQHF
few,TRBJ2-2,TRBV7-7,NA,TGTGCTAGCAGGCGCTTTGGGCCCGCCGGCGGGGAGCTGTTTTTT,CASRRFGPAGGELFF
few,TRBJ2-2,TRBV29-1,TRBD2,TGCAGCGTTGATACGGGACTATCCAACACCGGGGAGCTGTTTTTT,CSVDTGLSNTGELFF
NA,TRBJ1-1,TRBV9,NA,TGTGCCAGCAGCCTTGGACAGCTGAACACTGAAGCTTTCTTT,CASSLGQLNTEAFF
NA,TRBJ2-7,TRBV5-4,NA,TGTGCCAGCAGCAGATGGACAGCCCCAAAGGGGGAGCAGTACTTC,CASSRWTAPKGEQYF
NA,TRBJ2-2,TRBV7-2,NA,TGTGCCAGCAGCTTATCGCCCAGATCCGGGGAGCTGTTTTTT,CASSLSPRSGELFF
many,TRBJ1-5,TRBV6-6,NA,TGTGCCAGCAGTTTCCAGGGAGGGTCAGCCCAGCATTTT,CASSFQGGSAQHF
few,TRBJ1-2,TRBV7-6,NA,TGTGCCAGCAGCCGCCCTCTTGACGGCGACTATGGCTACACCTTC,CASSRPLDGDYGYTF
NA,TRBJ2-2,TRBV6-1,NA,TGTGCCCACGCGGCTCTAAACACCGGGGAGCTGTTTTTT,CAHAALNTGELFF
NA,TRBJ2-7,TRBV2,TRBD1,TGTGCCAGCAGTGAAAGAAGACAGGGTACGGGGCAGTACTTC,CASSERRQGTGQYF
NA,TRBJ1-2,TRBV2,TRBD1,TGTGCCAGCAGGCAGGGGACAGCGAGCGGCTACACCTTC,CASRQGTASGYTF
many,TRBJ2-3,TRBV12-3/TRBV12-4,NA,TGTGCCAGCTCTACCAAGGGGGACACAGATACGCAGTATTTT,CASSTKGDTDTQYF
few,TRBJ2-3,TRBV12-3/TRBV12-4,TRBD2,TGTGCCAGCACGACTAGCGGGGGCACAGATACGCAGTATTTT,CASTTSGGTDTQYF
many,TRBJ1-4,TRBV4-3,NA,TGCGCCAGCAGCCATCTAGGCCCAGGGACTAATGAAAAACTGTTTTTT,CASSHLGPGTNEKLFF
many,TRBJ2-5,TRBV20-1,NA,TGCAGTGCTCAGAGCTTAGATTCTACAGAGACCCAGTACTTC,CSAQSLDSTETQYF
many,TRBJ2-2,TRBV6-2/TRBV6-3,NA,TGTGCCAGCAGAACCGGGACATACACCGGGGAGCTGTTTTTT,CASRTGTYTGELFF
many,TRBJ1-5,TRBV12-3/TRBV12-4,NA,TGTGCCAGCAGTTTAGCGCCCGGGTTCAGGAGCAATCAGCCCCAGCATTTT,CASSLAPGFRSNQPQHF
few,TRBJ1-5,TRBV12-3/TRBV12-4,TRBD1,TGTGCCAGCAGTCCACGGACAGGGACAGGTCAGCCCCAGCATTTT,CASSPRTGTGQPQHF
NA,TRBJ2-7,TRBV27,NA,TGTGCCAGCAGTTTGCGATTGGGAGCGGTCACCTACGAGCAGTACTTC,CASSLRLGAVTYEQYF
few,TRBJ1-2,TRBV5-4,NA,TGTGCCAGCAGCTTGGATGGGCGGTATGGCTACACCTTC,CASSLDGRYGYTF
once,TRBJ1-1,TRBV12-3/TRBV12-4,NA,TGTGCCAGCAGTTTTAGCTCGTTCGGCACTGAAGCTTTCTTT,CASSFSSFGTEAFF
NA,TRBJ1-1,TRBV5-1,NA,TGCGCCAGCAGCTTGGGGGGCCTTCAGGCGGGCACTGAAGCTTTCTTT,CASSLGGLQAGTEAFF
NA,TRBJ2-3,TRBV7-8,NA,TGTGCCAGCACCCGGGACTCTCGCGGTCATGCCACAGATACGCAGTATTTT,CASTRDSRGHATDTQYF
many,TRBJ2-5,TRBV7-8,NA,TGTGCCAGCAGCCCGTTTACCCCGGAGACCCAGTACTTC,CASSPFTPETQYF
few,TRBJ2-1,TRBV5-5,TRBD1,TGTGCCAGCAGCTTTGGGACAGGGGTAAATGAGCAGTTCTTC,CASSFGTGVNEQFF
NA,TRBJ1-1,TRBV7-6,TRBD1,TGTGCCAGCAGCTCCAGGGGGGCGAACACTGAAGCTTTCTTT,CASSSRGANTEAFF
NA,TRBJ2-2,TRBV24-1,TRBD1,TGTGCCACCTCTACCCCGACAGGGGGAACCGGGGAGCTGTTTTTT,CATSTPTGGTGELFF
NA,TRBJ2-1,TRBV7-8,NA,TGTGCCAGCAGCTCCCCTAGCGAGACATACAATGAGCAGTTCTTC,CASSSPSETYNEQFF
many,TRBJ2-1,TRBV20-1,NA,TGCAGTGCTCTGGGCTTTACGGGAGCGAAGAATGAGCAGTTCTTC,CSALGFTGAKNEQFF
few,TRBJ1-5,TRBV18,NA,TGTGCCAGCTCAGGAGACAGAGATCAGCCCCAGCATTTT,CASSGDRDQPQHF
few,TRBJ1-3,TRBV18,TRBD1,TGTGCCAGCTCACCGGTAAAGGGACAGTCTGGAAACACCATATATTTT,CASSPVKGQSGNTIYF
NA,TRBJ1-6,TRBV20-1,TRBD1,TGCAGTGCTAAAGGGGCAGGGGGAAGCTCACCCCTCCACTTT,CSAKGAGGSSPLHF
few,TRBJ2-5,TRBV15,NA,TGTGCCACCAGCAGTCCCCGGGGCGAAGAGACCCAGTACTTC,CATSSPRGEETQYF